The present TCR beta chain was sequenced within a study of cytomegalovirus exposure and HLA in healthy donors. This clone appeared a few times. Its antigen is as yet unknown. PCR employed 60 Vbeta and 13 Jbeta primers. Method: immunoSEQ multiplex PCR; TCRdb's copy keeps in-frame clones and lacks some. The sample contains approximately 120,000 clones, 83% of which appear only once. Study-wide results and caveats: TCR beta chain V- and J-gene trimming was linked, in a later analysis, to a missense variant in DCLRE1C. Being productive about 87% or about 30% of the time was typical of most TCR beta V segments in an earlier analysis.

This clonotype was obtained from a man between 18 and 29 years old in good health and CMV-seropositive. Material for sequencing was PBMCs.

Here the CDR3 DNA reads TGCGCCAGCAGCCCCGGAGGGAACACTGAAGCTTTCTTT. Its translation is CASSPGGNTEAFF. The V gene is TRBV4-1, the J gene TRBJ1-1; D is ambiguous. Between the trimmed V and J ends, which lost 4 bases and 1 base, there was a span of 7 bases. Per germline, CDR1 MGHRA and CDR2 YSYEKL. This CDR3 contains 13 residues.